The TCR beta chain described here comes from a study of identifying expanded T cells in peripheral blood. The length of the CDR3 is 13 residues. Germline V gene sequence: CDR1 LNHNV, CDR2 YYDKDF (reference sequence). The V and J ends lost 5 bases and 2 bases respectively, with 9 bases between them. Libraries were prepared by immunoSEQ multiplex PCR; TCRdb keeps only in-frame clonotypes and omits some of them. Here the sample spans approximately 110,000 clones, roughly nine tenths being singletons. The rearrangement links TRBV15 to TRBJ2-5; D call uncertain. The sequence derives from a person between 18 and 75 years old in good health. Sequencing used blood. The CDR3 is CATSLIQQETQYF. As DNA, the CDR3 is TGTGCCACCAGCTTGATCCAGCAAGAGACCCAGTACTTC. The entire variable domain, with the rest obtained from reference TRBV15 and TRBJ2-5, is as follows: DAMVIQNPRYQVTQFGKPVTLSCSQTLNHNVMYWYQQKSSQAPKLLFHYYDKDFNNEADTPDNFQSRRPNTSFCFLDIRSPGLGDTAMYLCATSLIQQETQYFGPGTRLLVL.